This T cell receptor beta chain is drawn from a study of OX40 agonist ivuxolimab in advanced cancers. Study-level points and caveats: Compared with CD4+, CD8+ T cells on average had more expanded clones. The specificity for antigen of the expanded peripheral T cells was not determined. Doses of 0.1 to 3.0 mg/kg were accompanied by clonal expansion of CD4+ and CD8+ blood T cells by week 6.

This clone was seen a few times. Antigen unknown. Trimming cost V 4 bases and J 3 bases, with 13 bases left between them. Germline loops: CDR1 SGHAT, CDR2 FQNNGV. The CDR3 contains 14 residues. Measured with immunoSEQ multiplex PCR; TCRdb has only the in-frame clones, and not every one. The data hold approximately 70,000 clones, with around 80% observed a single time. The sequence derives from an adult with an advanced solid tumor such as melanoma, head and neck, liver or kidney cancer. Sequencing used CD4+ or CD8+ T cells sorted from blood, obtained in a trial of the OX40 agonist ivuxolimab. This chain connects TRBV11-2 to TRBJ2-7; D might be TRBD1 or TRBD2, each matching 6 bases. CDR3 nucleotide sequence: TGTGCCAGCAGCTCTTTGGGGGGCTTCTACGAGCAGTACTTC. Encoded protein: CASSSLGGFYEQYF.